These T cell receptor beta chains were read from a single sample in a study of blood T cells in healthy people across ages. TCRdb re-called the 5' RACE reads through MiXCR, storing one row per CDR3 protein. Of 700,000 to 900,000 distinct CDR3 sequences listed, around a quarter are singletons. The data were also submitted as part of a second study, on T cells of mothers and their children.

The sample comprised blood. All receptors derive from a boy aged 5 to 17 in good health. CDR3s include the opening cysteine and the closing phenylalanine or tryptophan.

j_gene,v_gene,CDR3aa
TRBJ2-3,TRBV2,CATEQGTDTQYF
TRBJ2-3,TRBV6-2/TRBV6-3,CASSYSGETSTDTQYF
TRBJ2-1,TRBV20-1,CSARRGGAAYNEQFF
NA,TRBV3-1,CASSQDGTSGARSYEQYF
TRBJ2-1,TRBV5-1,CVSSLRGGAYNEQFF
TRBJ1-3,TRBV10-3,CATQTGVSDTIYF
TRBJ2-1,TRBV7-9,CASSFWSDYNEQFF
TRBJ1-3,TRBV16,CASSQSRGNTIYF
TRBJ2-5,TRBV15,CATSRDRGQGGQETQYF
TRBJ1-1,TRBV18,CASSLTQAPNTEAFF
TRBJ1-1,TRBV5-1,CASSLDFEGIRTEAFF
TRBJ1-4,TRBV12-3/TRBV12-4,CASSLQGSEKLFF
TRBJ2-6,TRBV20-1,CSARGYRGPGANVLTF
TRBJ2-5,TRBV7-3,CASSLGRTSGAETQYF
NA,TRBV6-1,CASSETRDILSYEQYF
TRBJ2-1,TRBV5-4,CASSLGSRGLYNEQFF
NA,TRBV5-5,CASSPKGQGRFPSFEQYF
TRBJ1-5,TRBV4-1,CASSQVPGPNQPQHF
TRBJ2-5,TRBV5-1,CASSLVASGAQETQYF
TRBJ2-3,TRBV14,CASSLGLAANADTQYF
TRBJ1-3,TRBV6-5,CASSYSVASGNTIYF
TRBJ1-5,TRBV4-1,CASSQRLDSNQPQHF
TRBJ2-7,TRBV7-2,CASSLAQSYEQYF
TRBJ1-6,TRBV7-9,CASSPRGGIAPLHF
TRBJ1-6,TRBV2,CASKRTEDSPLHF
TRBJ2-7,TRBV5-1,CASSLTAGFTYEQYF
TRBJ2-7,TRBV6-5,CASTGASLYEQYF
TRBJ2-1,TRBV6-4,CASSDSGRGDNEQFF
TRBJ2-7,TRBV5-1,CASSSEGTYEQYF
TRBJ2-3,TRBV29-1,CSVTPGQGAADTQYF
TRBJ1-2,TRBV29-1,CSVRQAQVGYTF
NA,TRBV27,CASSSIGDRGYEQYF
NA,TRBV7-9,CASSPRDYLNEQFF
TRBJ1-4,TRBV20-1,CSAMDRTNEKLFF
TRBJ2-2,TRBV20-1,CSARQGKTGELFF
TRBJ1-1,TRBV7-8,CASSLGAVQMNTEAFF
TRBJ2-5,TRBV6-6,CASSYFKRGTRETQYF
TRBJ1-5,TRBV20-1,CSAMDSYSNQPQHF
TRBJ1-4,TRBV20-1,CSAGAGQGDEKLFF
NA,TRBV4-1,CASKRTGYNEQFF
TRBJ2-5,TRBV5-1,CASSTGQSGETQYF